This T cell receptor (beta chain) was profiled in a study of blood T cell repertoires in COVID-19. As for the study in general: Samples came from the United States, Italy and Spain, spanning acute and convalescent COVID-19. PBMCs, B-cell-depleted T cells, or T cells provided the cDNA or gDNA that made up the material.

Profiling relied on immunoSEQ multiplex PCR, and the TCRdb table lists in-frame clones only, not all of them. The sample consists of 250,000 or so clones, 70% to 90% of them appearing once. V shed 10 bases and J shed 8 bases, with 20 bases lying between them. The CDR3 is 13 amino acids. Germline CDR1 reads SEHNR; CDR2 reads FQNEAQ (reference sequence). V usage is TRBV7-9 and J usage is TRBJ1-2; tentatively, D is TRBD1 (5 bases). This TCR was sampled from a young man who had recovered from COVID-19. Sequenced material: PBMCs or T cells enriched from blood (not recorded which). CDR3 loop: CATPGTDSFGYTF. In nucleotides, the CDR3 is TGTGCCACCCCCGGGACTGACTCTTTCGGCTACACCTTC.